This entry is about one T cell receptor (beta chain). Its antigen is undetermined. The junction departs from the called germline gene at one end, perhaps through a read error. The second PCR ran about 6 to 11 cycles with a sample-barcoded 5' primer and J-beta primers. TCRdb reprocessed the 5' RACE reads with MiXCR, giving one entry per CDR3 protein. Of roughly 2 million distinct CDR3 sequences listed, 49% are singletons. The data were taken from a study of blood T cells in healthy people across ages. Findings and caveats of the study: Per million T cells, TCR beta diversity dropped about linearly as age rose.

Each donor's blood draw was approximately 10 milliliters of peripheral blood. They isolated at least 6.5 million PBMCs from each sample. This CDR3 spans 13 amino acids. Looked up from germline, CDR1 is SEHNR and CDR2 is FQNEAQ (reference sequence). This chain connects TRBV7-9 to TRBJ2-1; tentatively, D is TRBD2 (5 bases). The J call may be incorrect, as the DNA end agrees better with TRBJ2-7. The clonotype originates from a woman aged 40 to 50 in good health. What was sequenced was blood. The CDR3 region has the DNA TGTGCCAACAGCTTAAGCGGCTACAATGAGCAGTACTTC. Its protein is CANSLSGYNEQYF.